This T cell receptor beta chain is from a study of early stage breast cancer tumors. Broader study findings: Enriched TCRB sequences shared across patients were mostly commonly generated sequences. Functional markers like CD4, CD8 and FOXP3 were missed in bulk sequencing. Compared with adjacent normal breast, tumors showed approximately 2.5-fold denser, more clonal T cells. Blood repertoires resembled normal breast more than tumor.

Profiling relied on immunoSEQ multiplex PCR, and the TCRdb table lists in-frame clones only, not all of them. The table lists tens of thousands of clones, over 75% of them singletons. Points on this clone: Its antigen remains unknown.

The source material was blood. The clonotype originates from a person aged 35 to 50 with breast cancer.

The CDR3 DNA reads TGTGCCAGCAGTCGGGAACTCCTCTACAATGAGCAGTTCTTC. The encoded protein is CASSRELLYNEQFF. The chain couples TRBV6-1 to TRBJ2-1, with D tentatively TRBD2 (5 bases). Trimming cost V 5 bases and J 3 bases, with 11 bases left between them. Germline V CDR1 and CDR2: MNHNS, SASEGT. This CDR3 spans 14 amino acids.